Sequencing of this TCR beta chain was carried out in a study of blood T cell repertoires in COVID-19. Overall study: Whether acute or convalescent, the COVID-19 samples came from the United States, Italy and Spain. T cells, B-cell-depleted T cells, or PBMCs supplied cDNA or gDNA.

Under the authors' procedure: Cell counts per sample came from amplifying reference gene primers. Using immunoSEQ multiplex PCR, the repertoire was profiled, and TCRdb retains in-frame clones only, with some absent. V, J and clone size reflect that table, while D and trimming were determined from the DNA. The repertoire consists of approximately 90,000 clones, with less than 90% occurring once and the leading ten covering about 3.8%. This CDR3 is built from 15 residues. The germline V gene has CDR1 SGHTA and CDR2 FQGNSA. Trimming pared 5 bases from V and 4 bases from J, leaving 17 bases between. This clone was observed a few times.

J is TRBJ1-2 and V is TRBV7-2; the D gene is possibly TRBD1 (5 bases). The origin of this receptor is a man aged 55 to 69 with acute or convalescent COVID-19. The sequenced material came from peripheral blood. CDR3 in DNA: TGTGCCAGCAGCCTCCCGACAGCAGTCTTCTATGGCTACACCTTC. It specifies CASSLPTAVFYGYTF.